The 26 T cell receptor beta chains presented below share a single source sample, sequenced in a study of blood T cell repertoires in COVID-19 (dated by TCRdb to 2018 to 2021). To prepare the library, the immunoSEQ multiplex PCR assay was applied. TCRdb obtained this table from immuneACCESS and retained in-frame rearrangements with V and J assigned. These tables miss some clones; where compared with another copy, unresolved V genes account for less than half of the shortfall, and the remainder is unexplained. The sample table lists tens of thousands of clones, around nine tenths of them with a count of one. Around 5.1% of the sample lies in the top ten. Sample: peripheral blood. These receptors all stem from an elderly woman with active or convalescent COVID-19.

The genes are TRBV7-9 and TRBJ2-1; a weak D match, TRBD1 (6 bases). Trimming stripped 5 bases from V and 4 bases from J, with 9 bases between. Per germline, CDR1 SEHNR and CDR2 FQNEAQ (reference sequence). The CDR3 has 13 amino acids. This CDR3 is CASSPQGYNEQFF. Written as DNA, the CDR3 is TGTGCCAGCAGCCCACAGGGATACAATGAGCAGTTCTTC.

V and J are TRBV29-1 and TRBJ2-3; the D gene is possibly TRBD2 (5 bases). Germline assignment: CDR1 SQVTM and CDR2 ANQGSEA. The CDR3 loop spans 14 amino acids. V was clipped by 2 bases and J by 0 bases, with 9 bases between them. The CDR3 protein is CSVERRASTDTQYF. CDR3 DNA: TGCAGCGTTGAAAGGCGGGCTAGCACAGATACGCAGTATTTT.

The CDR3 DNA reads TGCGCCAGCAGCGCCGACACAGAAGAGACCCAGTACTTC. Encoded protein: CASSADTEETQYF. The J gene is TRBJ2-5, the V gene TRBV5-1; D unclear. CDR3 length: 13 amino acids. Per germline, CDR1 SGHRS and CDR2 YFSETQ. Trimming took 4 bases from V and 3 from J, leaving 10 bases between them. Full variable domain (remainder filled in from reference TRBV5-1 and TRBJ2-5): KAGVTQTPRYLIKTRGQQVTLSCSPISGHRSVSWYQQTPGQGLQFLFEYFSETQRNKGNFPGRFSGRQFSNSRSEMNVSTLELGDSALYLCASSADTEETQYFGPGTRLLVL.

This rearrangement joins TRBV12-5 to TRBJ2-1; 9 bases match TRBD1. J gave up 2 bases and V 6 bases, and 8 bases lay outside the gene matches. CDR1 is LGHNT and CDR2 is FRNRAP in the germline V gene. This CDR3 spans 16 amino acids. CDR3 coding DNA: TGTGCTAGTGGCCCACAGGGGGCGACGGCCTACAATGAGCAGTTCTTC. It translates to CASGPQGATAYNEQFF.

The rearrangement links TRBV11-2 to TRBJ2-7; 7 bases fit TRBD2. Per the germline V gene, CDR1 is SGHAT and CDR2 is FQNNGV. Germline trimming cut 4 bases from V and 0 bases from J; bases unmatched to any gene: 3. The CDR3 has 14 residues. CDR3 sequence: CASSSTSVSYEQYF. The DNA of the CDR3 is TGTGCCAGCAGCTCTACTAGCGTCTCCTACGAGCAGTACTTC.

This clone was seen a single time. The chain recombines TRBV7-2 with TRBJ2-7, with 9 bases lining up with TRBD2. The germline CDR1 and CDR2 sequences are SGHTA and FQGNSA. The CDR3 has 14 residues. V shed 1 base and J 3 bases; nucleotides not matched to a gene: 1. The CDR3 spells CASSLVSGGYEQYF. DNA of the CDR3: TGTGCCAGCAGCTTAGTTAGCGGGGGCTACGAGCAGTACTTC. The variable domain in full, with the rest retrieved from reference TRBV7-2 and TRBJ2-7, is GAGVSQSPSNKVTEKGKDVELRCDPISGHTALYWYRQSLGQGLEFLIYFQGNSAPDKSGLPSDRFSAERTGGSVSTLTIQRTQQEDSAVYLCASSLVSGGYEQYFGPGTRLTVT.

The V call is TRBV28, the J call TRBJ1-5; no definite D call. The CDR3 extends over 15 amino acids. The V and J ends lost 5 bases and 0 bases respectively, with 11 bases between them. Germline V lookup: CDR1 MDHEN, CDR2 SYDVKM. The DNA for the CDR3 is TGTGCCAGCAGTATACAGATTTATAGCAATCAGCCCCAGCATTTT. Translation gives CASSIQIYSNQPQHF. Drawing the rest from reference TRBV28 and TRBJ1-5, the complete variable domain is DVKVTQSSRYLVKRTGEKVFLECVQDMDHENMFWYRQDPGLGLRLIYFSYDVKMKEKGDIPEGYSVSREKKERFSLILESASTNQTSMYLCASSIQIYSNQPQHFGDGTRLSIL.

V and J are TRBV6-5 and TRBJ2-3, with 8 positions matching TRBD2. V gave up 0 bases and J gave up 1 base; unmatched junction bases: 3. This CDR3 region has 16 residues. Germline V gene lookup returns CDR1 MNHEY and CDR2 SVGAGI. The CDR3 is CASSYSTGGGTDTQYF. CDR3 DNA sequence: TGTGCCAGCAGTTACTCGACCGGGGGGGGCACAGATACGCAGTATTTT.

The chain links TRBV12-3 or TRBV12-4 to TRBJ2-7, with a weak D call TRBD1 (6 bases). This CDR3 comprises 13 residues. V shed 6 bases and J shed 6 bases, with 15 bases lying between them. This CDR3 reads CASSSDRKTEQYF. CDR3 in DNA: TGTGCCAGCAGCTCGGACAGAAAAACCGAGCAGTACTTC.

The V call is TRBV4-1, the J call TRBJ1-1; D uncertain. Looked up from germline, CDR1 is MGHRA and CDR2 is YSYEKL. This CDR3 has 16 residues. V dropped 5 bases and J dropped 1 base, with 17 bases sitting between them. This CDR3 reads CASSSSRQYPNTEAFF. In DNA form, the CDR3 reads TGCGCCAGCAGCTCTTCACGTCAGTACCCGAACACTGAAGCTTTCTTT.

V gene TRBV28 combines with J gene TRBJ1-6; D might be TRBD1 (5 bases). Germline loops: CDR1 MDHEN, CDR2 SYDVKM. The CDR3 is 17 amino acids. With 5 bases removed from V and 7 bases from J, the gap between germline ends came to 21 bases. The CDR3 loop is CASSLPQGGAKNSPLHF. In DNA form, the CDR3 reads TGTGCCAGCAGTCTCCCGCAGGGAGGAGCTAAAAATTCACCCCTCCACTTT.

This clone was seen a handful of times. This sequence joins TRBV7-2 and TRBJ2-1; tentatively, D is TRBD2 (5 bases). Germline values: CDR1 SGHTA, CDR2 FQGNSA. V was shortened by 5 bases and J by 10 bases, with 9 bases between the two germline ends. The CDR3 is 11 residues long. The CDR3 region has the DNA TGTGCCAGCAGCCTCCCGGGAGAGCAGTTCTTC. Protein: CASSLPGEQFF.

V and J are TRBV10-3 and TRBJ2-7; no clear D. This CDR3 region has 12 residues. The germline CDR1 and CDR2 sequences are ENHRY and SYGVKD. Trimming took 1 base from V and 7 from J, leaving 8 bases between them. The CDR3 DNA is TGTGCCATCAGTGAGTATAGTTCTGAGCAGTACTTC. Amino acids: CAISEYSSEQYF.

The V call is TRBV6-5, the J call TRBJ2-7; 7 nucleotides align to TRBD1. Unmatched junction bases numbered 8, after V lost 6 bases and J lost 6 bases. Germline CDR1 is MNHEY and CDR2 is SVGAGI. The CDR3 runs to 13 residues. DNA of the CDR3: TGTGCCAGCAGCCAGACAGGGAACGGCGAGCAGTACTTC. Translated: CASSQTGNGEQYF.

The J gene is TRBJ2-7, the V gene TRBV7-8; D is perhaps TRBD1 (6 bases). CDR1 and CDR2 from the germline V gene are SGHVS and FQNEAQ. This CDR3 has 15 amino acids. V was pared by 0 bases and J by 0 bases, with 9 bases between. CDR3 region: CASSLAGTLSYEQYF. The CDR3 DNA follows: TGTGCCAGCAGCTTAGCCGGGACACTCTCCTACGAGCAGTACTTC.

This clone has a handful of counts. The chain has TRBV7-9 and TRBJ1-6, with 7 bases aligning to TRBD1. The CDR3 sequence is 13 residues long. Losses at the gene ends were 5 bases for V and 7 bases for J; bases not matched to a gene: 2. Germline V gene lookup returns CDR1 SEHNR and CDR2 FQNEAQ (reference sequence). The CDR3 sequence: CASSTTGNSPLHF. CDR3 in DNA: TGTGCCAGCAGCACGACAGGGAATTCACCCCTCCACTTT.

The chain carries TRBV2 and TRBJ2-3; 8 bases align to TRBD2. The germline CDR1 and CDR2 sequences are SNHLY and FYNNEI. The CDR3 loop spans 15 amino acids. V shed 7 bases and J 0 bases; nucleotides not matched to a gene: 6. The CDR3: CASIGAGASTDTQYF. CDR3 coding DNA: TGTGCCAGCATCGGAGCGGGGGCTAGCACAGATACGCAGTATTTT.

The chain is built from TRBV15 and TRBJ2-3, with 7 bases identical to TRBD2. J lost 0 bases, V lost 0 bases, and 3 bases had no gene match. The CDR3 spans 16 residues. Germline V gives CDR1 LNHNV, CDR2 YYDKDF (reference sequence). DNA for the CDR3: TGTGCCACCAGCAGAGAAAAGCGGGATAGCACAGATACGCAGTATTTT. Translated, it gives CATSREKRDSTDTQYF.

J is TRBJ1-2 and V is TRBV28; 7 positions agree with TRBD1. V was pared by 6 bases and J by 2 bases, with 6 bases of the junction left unmatched. The CDR3 sequence is 14 residues long. In germline, CDR1 is MDHEN, CDR2 SYDVKM. This chain's CDR3 is CASSLPRGNYGYTF. DNA for the CDR3: TGTGCCAGCAGCCTCCCCAGGGGGAACTATGGCTACACCTTC.

The CDR3 loop is CASSLPGQGTYGYTF. The CDR3 bases are TGCGCCAGCAGTCTCCCGGGACAGGGTACCTATGGCTACACCTTC. The chain couples TRBV4-1 to TRBJ1-2, with TRBD1 matching 9 bases. Germline loops: CDR1 MGHRA, CDR2 YSYEKL. The CDR3 covers 15 residues. Germline trimming cut 6 bases from V and 4 bases from J; bases unmatched to any gene: 9.

This chain links TRBV7-9 with TRBJ2-7; 10 nucleotides align to TRBD1. CDR1 and CDR2 (germline): SEHNR, FQNEAQ (reference sequence). This CDR3 comprises 15 residues. The ends lost 1 base at V and 5 bases at J; junction bases unmatched: 5. CDR3 region: CASSLGATGGDEQYF. The DNA for the CDR3 is TGTGCCAGCAGCTTAGGCGCGACAGGGGGCGACGAGCAGTACTTC.

The V and J genes are TRBV7-2 and TRBJ2-5, with D unresolved. This CDR3 region has 13 residues. V lost 2 bases to trimming and J lost 1 base, with 5 bases between them. In germline, CDR1 is SGHTA, CDR2 FQGNSA. CDR3 loop: CASSLRSQETQYF. The DNA for the CDR3 is TGTGCCAGCAGCTTACGGTCCCAAGAGACCCAGTACTTC.

The chain has TRBV19 and TRBJ1-5; 8 nucleotides match TRBD1. Germline values: CDR1 LNHDA, CDR2 SQIVND (reference sequence). This CDR3 comprises 15 residues. Losses at the gene ends were 4 bases for V and 5 bases for J; bases not matched to a gene: 7. This CDR3 reads CASSRRTGRDQPQHF. The DNA of the CDR3 is TGTGCCAGTAGTAGGCGGACAGGGAGGGATCAGCCCCAGCATTTT. Full variable domain (missing parts from reference TRBV19 and TRBJ1-5): DGGITQSPKYLFRKEGQNVTLSCEQNLNHDAMYWYRQDPGQGLRLIYYSQIVNDFQKGDIAEGYSVSREKKESFPLTVTSAQKNPTAFYLCASSRRTGRDQPQHFGDGTRLSIL.

The sample holds a few counts of this clone. This chain joins TRBV18 and TRBJ1-2; 7 nucleotides align to TRBD1. Germline V gene data show CDR1 as KGHSH and CDR2 as LQKENI. The CDR3 consists of 14 residues. V shed 0 bases and J 8 bases; nucleotides not matched to a gene: 6. The CDR3 here is CASSPPGTEGGYTF. CDR3 coding DNA: TGTGCCAGCTCACCACCGGGGACAGAAGGCGGCTACACCTTC.

The J gene is TRBJ2-7, the V gene TRBV7-9; 7 nucleotides agree with TRBD1. Germline trimming cut 1 base from V and 3 bases from J; bases unmatched to any gene: 3. CDR1 and CDR2 from the germline V gene are SEHNR and FQNEAQ (reference sequence). There are 14 residues in the CDR3. The CDR3 DNA follows: TGTGCCAGCAGCTTAGGACAGGGTTACTACGAGCAGTACTTC. Protein: CASSLGQGYYEQYF.

The chain uses TRBV27 and TRBJ2-1, with 9 nucleotides matching TRBD2. V was clipped by 3 bases and J by 8 bases; unmatched bases: 14. The CDR3 totals 17 residues. Germline V gene sequence: CDR1 MNHEY, CDR2 SMNVEV (reference sequence). The CDR3 reads CASSLRRVAGVRDEQFF. The CDR3 region has the DNA TGTGCCAGCAGTTTGCGCAGGGTAGCGGGGGTCAGAGATGAGCAGTTCTTC.